This TCR beta chain was profiled in a study of T cell responses to AZD1222 COVID-19 vaccine. The CDR3 is 13 residues long. The V gene's germline CDR1 is KGHSH and CDR2 LQKENI. V was cut by 6 bases and J by 3 bases, with 11 bases left in between. Assay used: immunoSEQ multiplex PCR; TCRdb lists only in-frame clones, some missing. The table includes 100,000 or so clones, around nine tenths detected once. For this clone: Its antigen is not identified.

Study-level results: Spike-specific TCRs gained breadth and depth after people received two AZD1222 doses. Repertoire collection took place solely once the T cell response had peaked. Dominant at 160-218 and 743-854, vaccine-associated CD4 TCRs also spanned spike.

The material sequenced was peripheral blood, taken on day 0 of AZD1222 vaccination. The clonotype was recovered from an adult in good health. The chain has TRBV18 and TRBJ2-5; D remains ambiguous. CDR3 coding DNA: TGTGCCAGCTCTCCCCGGTGGGAAGAGACCCAGTACTTC. It specifies CASSPRWEETQYF.